The 7 T cell receptor beta chains presented below share a single source sample, sequenced in a study of TIL therapy for anti-PD-1-resistant metastatic lung cancer. Time point in this sample: pre-treatment sample, taken before nivolumab and TIL therapy. The tumor samples were excised metastases, mostly pleural nodules or supraclavicular lymph nodes. The libraries were made with immunoSEQ v3. Some clones are missing from TCRdb's copy, which holds only in-frame ones; the method was immunoSEQ multiplex PCR. The data show about 50,000 clones, less than 85% seen once. The material sequenced was tumor tissue, taken at baseline. The receptors stem from a person aged 30 to 80 with non-small cell lung cancer.

The chain employs TRBV30 and TRBJ1-6; D gene uncertain. The CDR3 spans 14 residues. CDR1 is GTSNPN, CDR2 SVGIG, per germline (reference sequence). Trimming removed 0 bases at V and 7 bases at J, with 10 bases between. For the CDR3, the DNA is TGTGCCTGGAGTGTCCAGGTCCGAAATTCACCCCTCCACTTT. Amino acids: CAWSVQVRNSPLHF.

The J gene is TRBJ2-7, the V gene TRBV13, with TRBD2 identical over 15 bases. Germline-derived CDR1 and CDR2 are PRHDT and FYEKMQ (reference sequence). J gave up 7 bases and V 4 bases, and 8 bases lay outside the gene matches. The CDR3 totals 16 residues. CDR3 sequence reads: CASSSGLAGGPGEQYF. The CDR3 DNA is TGTGCCAGCAGCTCCGGACTAGCGGGAGGGCCGGGGGAGCAGTACTTC.

This clone was recorded a few times. The chain combines TRBV2 with TRBJ1-2; 7 positions agree with TRBD1. J lost 6 bases, V lost 6 bases, and 10 bases had no gene match. This CDR3 contains 14 residues. Germline CDR1 and CDR2: SNHLY and FYNNEI. CDR3 amino acids: CASSLETGSHGYTF. CDR3 sequence (DNA): TGTGCCAGCAGCCTTGAGACAGGGAGCCATGGCTACACCTTC.

The genes are TRBV2 and TRBJ2-7, with 10 positions matching TRBD1. J lost 4 bases, V lost 4 bases, and 1 base had no gene match. The germline CDR1 and CDR2 sequences are SNHLY and FYNNEI. This CDR3 region has 13 residues. This CDR3 reads CASSGTGGYEQYF. The CDR3 nucleotides read TGTGCCAGCAGTGGGACAGGGGGGTACGAGCAGTACTTC.

The chain joins TRBV7-9 to TRBJ1-1; 8 nucleotides agree with TRBD1. Unmatched junction bases numbered 3, after V lost 2 bases and J lost 1 base. The germline V gene encodes CDR1 SEHNR and CDR2 FQNEAQ (reference sequence). The CDR3 consists of 15 residues. This CDR3 is CASSLRQGTNTEAFF. The CDR3 DNA sequence: TGTGCCAGCAGCTTAAGACAGGGGACGAACACTGAAGCTTTCTTT.

This chain joins TRBV5-1 and TRBJ2-5; D unresolved. The CDR3 sequence is 12 residues long. Trimming cost V 4 bases and J 8 bases, with 12 bases left between them. In germline, CDR1 is SGHRS, CDR2 YFSETQ. CDR3 bases: TGCGCCAGCAGCCTCAGGTCCGGAACCCAGTACTTC. This encodes CASSLRSGTQYF.

The J gene is TRBJ2-7, the V gene TRBV19; perhaps D is TRBD1 or TRBD2 (6 bases each). The CDR3 loop spans 14 amino acids. V dropped 0 bases and J dropped 5 bases, with 11 bases sitting between them. Germline V gene data show CDR1 as LNHDA and CDR2 as SQIVND (reference sequence). CDR3 DNA sequence: TGTGCCAGTAGTATAGACGGGGGCTTAGACGAGCAGTACTTC. The encoded protein is CASSIDGGLDEQYF. Full variable domain (outside the CDR3, taken from reference TRBV19 and TRBJ2-7): DGGITQSPKYLFRKEGQNVTLSCEQNLNHDAMYWYRQDPGQGLRLIYYSQIVNDFQKGDIAEGYSVSREKKESFPLTVTSAQKNPTAFYLCASSIDGGLDEQYFGPGTRLTVT.